A selection of T cell receptor beta chains follows, all from one sample in a study of Graves' ophthalmopathy and Graves' hyperthyroidism. TCRdb re-derived calls from the multiplex PCR reads in MiXCR, one entry per CDR3 protein. The sample includes hundreds of thousands of distinct CDR3 sequences, roughly 39% of them seen just once. Sequencing used peripheral blood. Every receptor here comes from an adult man with Graves' ophthalmopathy. The CDR3 runs from the conserved cysteine through the conserved F or W. D genes are given only for firm matches. Where a row states a size, it is once, few, many or the class of an expanded clone; other rows omit it.

j_call v_call clone_size d_call cdr3_nt cdr3_aa
TRBJ2-7 TRBV6-1 many . TGTGCCAGCAGTTTGGCGGGCAGCTGGGAGCAGTACTTC CASSLAGSWEQYF
TRBJ1-1 TRBV7-8 . . TGTGCCAGCAGCCCAAGGCCGGCTGCCGCTTTCTTT CASSPRPAAAFF
TRBJ1-5 TRBV4-2 many . TGTGCCAGCAGCCCTCGGAACAATCAGCCCCAGCATTTT CASSPRNNQPQHF
TRBJ1-1 TRBV29-1 once . TGCAGCGGAAGTAGAGGGCTAACTGAAGCTTTCTTT CSGSRGLTEAFF
TRBJ2-1 TRBV7-8 . TRBD1 TGTGCCAGCAGTTACAATTCCGGGACAGGGGGCGTCAATGAGCAGTTCTTC CASSYNSGTGGVNEQFF
TRBJ2-7 TRBV7-2 many . TGTGCCAGCAGCTTAGCGCTCTGGAGCCACTACGAGCAGTACTTC CASSLALWSHYEQYF
TRBJ2-7 TRBV19 . TRBD2 TGTGCCAGTAGATCAACTAGCGTAATGACCTACGAGCAGTACTTC CASRSTSVMTYEQYF
TRBJ1-5 TRBV7-9 . TRBD1 TGCGCCAGCAGCCAAGAGGACAGGGCAGCTTACAATCGGCCCCAGCATTTT CASSQEDRAAYNRPQHF
TRBJ1-2 TRBV10-3 . TRBD1 TGTGCCATCACCCCGGACAGGGAAGCAGACTATGGCTACACCTTC CAITPDREADYGYTF
TRBJ1-5 TRBV19 many . TGTGCCAGTAGTATGGGACTGCTCAATCAGCCCCAGCATTTT CASSMGLLNQPQHF
TRBJ1-5 TRBV10-3 . . TGTGCCATCAAACCCCAGCATTTT CAIKPQHF
TRBJ2-1 TRBV11-1 few . TGTGCCAGCAGCCTCGTCGACAATGAGCAGTTCTTC CASSLVDNEQFF
TRBJ2-2 TRBV9 many TRBD1 TGTGCCAGCAGCGGTCCGGGACAGGCATACACCGGGGAGCTGTTTTTT CASSGPGQAYTGELFF
TRBJ1-1 TRBV7-9 . . TGCGCCAGCAGCCCCGGACAGTTGAACGCTGAAGCTTTCTTT CASSPGQLNAEAFF
TRBJ2-7 TRBV25-1 few TRBD1 TGTGCCAGCAGCCGGACCGGGACAGGGGGCAACGAGCAGTACTTC CASSRTGTGGNEQYF
TRBJ1-2 TRBV3-1 . . TGTGCCAGCAGCCAAGTAACACGTAAGGGTGGCTACACCTTC CASSQVTRKGGYTF
TRBJ2-5 TRBV7-9 . TRBD1 TGTGCCAGCACCCGAGGGACAGTGGGACAAGAGACCCAGTACTTC CASTRGTVGQETQYF
TRBJ1-2 TRBV2 few TRBD1 TGTGCCAGCAGGGAGACAGGGACCTATGGCTACACCTTC CASRETGTYGYTF
TRBJ2-2 TRBV7-2 few . TGTGCCAGCAGCTTACCCCCCACAGGCACCGGGGAGCTGTTTTTT CASSLPPTGTGELFF
TRBJ1-4 TRBV2 many . TGTGCCAGCAGTGAAGTCCCATTGCTTGAAAAACTGTTTTTT CASSEVPLLEKLFF
TRBJ1-6 TRBV25-1 . . TGTGCCAGCAGTGACCCCTATAATTCACCCCTCCACTTT CASSDPYNSPLHF
TRBJ1-2 TRBV4-1 few . TGCGCCAGCAGCCAAGAAGCAGGGATCCTCTATGGCTACACCTTC CASSQEAGILYGYTF
TRBJ1-1 TRBV7-9 many TRBD1 TGTGCCAGCAGCATGACAGGGGACACTGAAGCTTTCTTT CASSMTGDTEAFF
TRBJ2-1 TRBV29-1 . . TGCAGCGTTAAAGGGAACTCCTACAATGAGCAGTTCTTC CSVKGNSYNEQFF
TRBJ2-2 TRBV9 . . TGTGCCAGCAGCGTAGCTACGGCCGCATCCACCGGGGAGCTGTTTTTT CASSVATAASTGELFF
TRBJ1-3 TRBV29-1 . . TGCAGCGTCCCCACCTGGGCGGGCGGAAGCACCATATATTTT CSVPTWAGGSTIYF
TRBJ2-5 TRBV7-9 few . TGTGCCAGCAGCTTAGAGCTCAGGGCAGGGGAGACCCAGTACTTC CASSLELRAGETQYF
TRBJ1-2 TRBV7-9 . . TGTGCCAGCAGAGGAATCGGGGGCTATGGCTACACCTTC CASRGIGGYGYTF
TRBJ1-1 TRBV20-1 few . TGCAGTGCTAGAGAAGGGATTGAAGCTTTCTTT CSAREGIEAFF
TRBJ1-2 TRBV5-8 many TRBD1 TGTGCCAGCCAGACAGGGCTTGGCGAGGGCTACACCTTC CASQTGLGEGYTF
TRBJ1-2 TRBV24-1 many . TGTGCCACCAGTGAGTCAACAGGGAACTATGGCTACACCTTC CATSESTGNYGYTF
TRBJ1-1 TRBV7-6 many TRBD1 TGTGCCAGCAGCACGCAGGGGGGACAGGGTGAAGCTTTCTTT CASSTQGGQGEAFF
TRBJ1-1 TRBV29-1 . . TGCAGCGTTCTAGCGGGGAGCACTGAAGCTTTCTTT CSVLAGSTEAFF
TRBJ1-1 TRBV12-3/TRBV12-4 many . TGTGCCAGCACCAGAGCAAGGTTCCGGGCTTTCTTT CASTRARFRAFF
TRBJ2-5 TRBV25-1 many TRBD1 TGTGCCAGCAGTGACTGGACAGGGCAATCCCAAGAGACCCAGTACTTC CASSDWTGQSQETQYF
TRBJ1-1 TRBV24-1 . TRBD1 TGTGCCACCAGTGATAGGGGGCTAATGAACACTGAAGCTTTCTTT CATSDRGLMNTEAFF
TRBJ1-1 TRBV29-1 . . TGCAGTTACAGGGTAGACACTGAAGCTTTCTTT CSYRVDTEAFF